The clone carrying this T cell receptor (beta chain) was counted many times. Its antigen is unidentified. The data derive from a study of T-cell memory formation after mild COVID-19. Study-wide points: Second-wave clones reaching peak frequency on day 37 lacked confirmed SARS-CoV-2 specificity.

The CDR3 runs 16 residues. Germline values: CDR1 SGHRS, CDR2 YFSETQ. The V and J ends lost 3 bases and 7 bases, in that order; junction bases with no gene match: 7. TCRdb independently ran MiXCR on the 5' RACE reads; one entry per CDR3 protein. This sample has a few hundred thousand distinct CDR3 sequences, with 25% to 30% found just once. This receptor was obtained from an adult woman who had mild COVID-19 (a few samples of this study predate the infection). Cell type and time point are not known. Sequences were obtained from PBMCs or a T cell subset sorted from them (not recorded which). The chain employs TRBV5-1 and TRBJ2-1; 13 bases match TRBD2. For the CDR3, the DNA is TGCGCCAGCAGCTCCGAGACTAGCGGGAGGCTAAATGAGCAGTTCTTC. This translates into CASSSETSGRLNEQFF.